A single sample is the source of the 3 T cell receptor beta chains below, sequenced in a study of cytomegalovirus exposure and HLA in healthy donors. The PCR used 60 Vbeta and 13 Jbeta primers. Method: immunoSEQ multiplex PCR; TCRdb's copy keeps in-frame clones and lacks some. The sample holds 130,000 or so clones, approximately 67% seen once. The sequenced material came from PBMCs. The receptors here all came from a man between 18 and 29 years old in good health and CMV-seronegative.

This clone came up a few times. J is TRBJ2-1 and V is TRBV21-1; the table's D call of TRBD2 was not tested on the DNA. TRBV21-1 corresponds to a pseudogene. There are 16 residues in the CDR3. The CDR3 region has the DNA TGTGCCAGCAGCAAAGACTGGACTAGCGGGAGTAATGAGCAGTTCTTC. As protein: CASSKDWTSGSNEQFF.

Only a few counts were recorded for this clone. V usage is TRBV6-1 and J usage is TRBJ2-2; 7 bases line up with TRBD2. Trimming cost V 5 bases and J 11 bases; bases outside gene matches: 2. The CDR3 runs to 11 residues. Germline V gene sequence: CDR1 MNHNS, CDR2 SASEGT. In nucleotides, the CDR3 is TGTGCCAGCAGTTGGGAGGGTGAGCTGTTTTTT. This gives the protein CASSWEGELFF.

CDR3 amino acids: CASSYSGGTWANEQFF. Written as DNA, the CDR3 is TGTGCCAGCAGTTACTCGGGCGGGACTTGGGCCAATGAGCAGTTCTTC. The V gene is TRBV6-5, the J gene TRBJ2-1; possibly TRBD2 for D (6 bases). The CDR3 sequence is 16 residues long. Germline V gene lookup returns CDR1 MNHEY and CDR2 SVGAGI. The V and J ends lost 0 bases and 6 bases respectively, with 15 bases between them.